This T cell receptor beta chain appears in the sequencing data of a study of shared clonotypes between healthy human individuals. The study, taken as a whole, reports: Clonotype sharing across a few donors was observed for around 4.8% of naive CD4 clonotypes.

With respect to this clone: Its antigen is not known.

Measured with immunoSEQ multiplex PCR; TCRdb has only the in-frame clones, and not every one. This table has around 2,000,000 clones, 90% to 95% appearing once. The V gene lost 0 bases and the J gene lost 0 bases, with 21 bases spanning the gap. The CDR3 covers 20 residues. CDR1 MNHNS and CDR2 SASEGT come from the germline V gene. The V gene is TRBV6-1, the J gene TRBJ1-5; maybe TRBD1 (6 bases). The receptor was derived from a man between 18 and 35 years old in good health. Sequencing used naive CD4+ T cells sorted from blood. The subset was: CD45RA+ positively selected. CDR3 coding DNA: TGTGCCAGCAGTGAAGCGAGGGACACTGTGAGATGGTATAGCAATCAGCCCCAGCATTTT. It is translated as CASSEARDTVRWYSNQPQHF.